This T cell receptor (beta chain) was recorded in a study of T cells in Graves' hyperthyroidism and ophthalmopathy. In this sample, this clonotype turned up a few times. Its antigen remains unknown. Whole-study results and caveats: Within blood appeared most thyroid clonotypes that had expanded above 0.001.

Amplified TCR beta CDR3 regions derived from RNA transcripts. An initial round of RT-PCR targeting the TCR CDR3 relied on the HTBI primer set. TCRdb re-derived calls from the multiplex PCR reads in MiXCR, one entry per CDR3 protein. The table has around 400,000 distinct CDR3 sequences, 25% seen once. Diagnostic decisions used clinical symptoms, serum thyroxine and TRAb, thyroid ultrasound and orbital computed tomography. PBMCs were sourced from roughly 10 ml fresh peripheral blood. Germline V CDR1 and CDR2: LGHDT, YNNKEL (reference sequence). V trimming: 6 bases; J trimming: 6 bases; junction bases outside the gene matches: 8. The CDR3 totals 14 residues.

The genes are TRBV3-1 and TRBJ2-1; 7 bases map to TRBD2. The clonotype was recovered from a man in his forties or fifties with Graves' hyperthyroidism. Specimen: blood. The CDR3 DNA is TGTGCCAGCAGTGGGCGCGGGAGCCTCAATGAGCAGTTCTTC. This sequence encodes CASSGRGSLNEQFF.